The 8 T cell receptor beta chains in this list originate from one sample, sequenced in a study of cytomegalovirus exposure and HLA in healthy donors. The primer mix had 60 Vbeta and 13 Jbeta primers. Sequencing was performed with immunoSEQ multiplex PCR; in TCRdb, only in-frame clones are kept and a portion is missing. The sample holds about 160,000 clones; roughly 87% are singletons and the top ten take approximately 0.85%. Sequenced sample: PBMCs. These receptors came from a woman under 40 in good health and CMV-seronegative.

The genes are TRBV7-8 and TRBJ2-7; unclear D gene. Per germline, CDR1 SGHVS and CDR2 FQNEAQ. With 5 bases removed from V and 2 bases from J, the gap between germline ends came to 7 bases. The CDR3 runs to 12 residues. The chain's CDR3 is CASSRATYEQYF. DNA for the CDR3: TGTGCCAGCAGCCGAGCAACCTACGAGCAGTACTTC.

This rearrangement joins TRBV19 to TRBJ1-4, with D possibly TRBD1 on 5 matching bases. Germline assignment: CDR1 LNHDA and CDR2 SQIVND (reference sequence). The CDR3 runs to 15 residues. Trimming left V 5 bases short and J 6 bases short, with 16 bases between. The CDR3 sequence: CASSPPSRGYEKLFF. CDR3 coding DNA: TGTGCCAGTAGTCCTCCCTCCCGGGGGTATGAAAAACTGTTTTTT.

The chain recombines TRBV29-1 with TRBJ1-1, with D possibly matching TRBD1 (5 bases). The V end was cut by 7 bases, the J end by 0 bases, with 12 bases between. Germline-derived CDR1 and CDR2 are SQVTM and ANQGSEA. The CDR3 is 13 residues long. CDR3 sequence reads: CSARTGMNTEAFF. The DNA of the CDR3 is TGCAGCGCCAGAACAGGTATGAACACTGAAGCTTTCTTT. Using reference TRBV29-1 and TRBJ1-1 for the parts outside the CDR3, the full variable domain is SAVISQKPSRDICQRGTSLTIQCQVDSQVTMMFWYRQQPGQSLTLIATANQGSEATYESGFVIDKFPISRPNLTFSTLTVSNMSPEDSSIYLCSARTGMNTEAFFGQGTRLTVV.

The chain couples TRBV6-1 to TRBJ1-5, with 9 bases fitting TRBD1. The CDR3 spans 13 residues. Trimming cost V 4 bases and J 5 bases; bases outside gene matches: 0. The germline V gene encodes CDR1 MNHNS and CDR2 SASEGT. The CDR3 reads CASSGDRDQPQHF. The CDR3 DNA reads as TGTGCCAGCAGTGGGGACAGGGATCAGCCCCAGCATTTT.

This clone was observed a few times. The chain has TRBV5-4 and TRBJ2-1, with 9 bases aligning to TRBD2. Trimming took 10 bases from V and 5 from J; bases not matched to a gene: 7. The CDR3 loop spans 13 amino acids. Looked up from germline, CDR1 is SGHNT and CDR2 is YYREEE (reference sequence). The CDR3 coding sequence is TGTGCCTGGCGCAGCGGGGGGAACAATGAGCAGTTCTTC. As protein: CAWRSGGNNEQFF.

CDR3 nucleotide sequence: TGCGCCAGCAGCGGGGAGGGATCTTACACCGGGGAGCTGTTTTTT. Translating it yields CASSGEGSYTGELFF. The rearrangement links TRBV5-1 to TRBJ2-2; 7 bases agree with TRBD2. Germline V CDR1 and CDR2: SGHRS, YFSETQ. After removal of 4 bases from V and 3 bases from J, the junction contained 6 bases not matched to a gene. The CDR3 sequence is 15 residues long.

The CDR3 loop reads CSGTGTGSYGYTF. Here the CDR3 DNA reads TGCAGCGGTACCGGGACAGGGTCGTATGGCTACACCTTC. The chain recombines TRBV29-1 with TRBJ1-2, with 9 bases identical to TRBD1. Per the germline V gene, CDR1 is SQVTM and CDR2 is ANQGSEA. The CDR3 is made up of 13 amino acids. V shed 7 bases and J 5 bases; nucleotides not matched to a gene: 8.

The CDR3, as DNA: TGTGCCTGGAGTGTACTTGTACCGCCGGTCGACCCTAGGGAGACCCAGTACTTC. As protein: CAWSVLVPPVDPRETQYF. This chain connects TRBV30 to TRBJ2-5; no clear D. This CDR3 has 18 amino acids. Germline assignment: CDR1 GTSNPN and CDR2 SVGIG (reference sequence). The V end lost 0 bases, the J end lost 5 bases, and 25 bases lay between the germline ends. The whole variable domain, filled in from reference TRBV30 and TRBJ2-5, reads SQTIHQWPATLVQPVGSPLSLECTVEGTSNPNLYWYRQAAGRGLQLLFYSVGIGQISSEVPQNLSASRPQDRQFILSSKKLLLSDSGFYLCAWSVLVPPVDPRETQYFGPGTRLLVL.